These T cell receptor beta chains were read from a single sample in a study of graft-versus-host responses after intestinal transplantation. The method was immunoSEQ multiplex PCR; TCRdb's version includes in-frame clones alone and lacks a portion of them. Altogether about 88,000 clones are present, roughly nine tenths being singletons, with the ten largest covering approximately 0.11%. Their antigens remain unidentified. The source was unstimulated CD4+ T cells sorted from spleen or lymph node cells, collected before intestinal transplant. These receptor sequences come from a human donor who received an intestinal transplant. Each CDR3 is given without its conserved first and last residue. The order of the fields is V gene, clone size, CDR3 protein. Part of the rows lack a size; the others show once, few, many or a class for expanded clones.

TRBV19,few,ASSPQGVPNEKLF
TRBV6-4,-,ASSEGVNTEAF
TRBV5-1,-,ASSLEGGGVQPQH
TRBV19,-,ASSFHDPGTEAF
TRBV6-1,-,ASSGGRDGELF
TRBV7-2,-,ASSSDRGGEQY
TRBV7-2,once,ASSQAGSGNYGYT
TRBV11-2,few,ASGVYEQY
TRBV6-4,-,ASSAEASGGPPSSYNEQF
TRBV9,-,ASSVGLARETQY
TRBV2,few,ATSDTYEQY
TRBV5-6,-,ASSFRGYSNQPQH
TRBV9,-,ASSPHSGGADEQF
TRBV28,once,ASSLWGDYGYT
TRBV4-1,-,ASGTGGNTIY